This TCR beta chain originates from a study of blood T cell repertoires in COVID-19. At the level of the study: T cells, B-cell-depleted T cells, or PBMCs supplied cDNA or gDNA.

Authors' data handling: Nucleated cell counts were estimated from reference gene primer amplification. The data were produced by immunoSEQ multiplex PCR, yet TCRdb's version contains in-frame clones alone and is incomplete. The DNA was the basis for D and trimming; V, J and clone size are from that table. The sample holds 140,000 to 150,000 clones; around 80% are singletons and the top ten take roughly 15%. The V gene's germline CDR1 is SGHTA and CDR2 FQGNSA. Trimming removed 1 base from V and 10 bases from J; junction bases left unmatched: 4. CDR3 length: 15 residues. This rearrangement joins TRBV7-2 to TRBJ1-6; 10 nucleotides match TRBD1. Sequenced input: peripheral blood. This sequence was found in a man between 50 and 59 years old with acute or convalescent COVID-19. CDR3 nucleotides: TGTGCCAGCAGCTTAGGGGGACAGGGGTGGTCACCCCTCCACTTT. Protein: CASSLGGQGWSPLHF.